This record covers a single T cell receptor (beta chain). Its antigen remains unidentified. Germline V lookup: CDR1 MNHEY, CDR2 SMNVEV (reference sequence). V was shortened by 5 bases and J by 9 bases, with 13 bases between the two germline ends. CDR3 size: 12 residues. The record originates from a study of post-analysis software for immune sequencing data. Study background: Recorded disease courses covered relapsing-remitting, secondary progressive and progressive-relapsing multiple sclerosis. Some patients had no subtype annotation.

Researchers reported that TCR beta cDNA libraries carried unique molecular identifiers. Around 460,000 cDNA molecules came from roughly 1 to 10 million T cells. TCRdb analysed the PCR reads with MiXCR anew, one entry per CDR3 protein. The table lists a few hundred thousand distinct CDR3 sequences, less than 35% of them singletons. Findings and caveats of the study: Five or six TRBV segments appeared more often in patients than in controls, and TRBV5-6, TRBV5-1 and TRBV20-1 were among these.

The chain combines TRBV27 with TRBJ2-5; D gene ambiguous. The sequenced material came from blood. This clonotype originated in a girl between 10 and 17 years old with multiple sclerosis. CDR3 sequence (DNA): TGTGCCAGCAGTCCGCCACAGTCGGCCCAGTACTTC. It translates to CASSPPQSAQYF.